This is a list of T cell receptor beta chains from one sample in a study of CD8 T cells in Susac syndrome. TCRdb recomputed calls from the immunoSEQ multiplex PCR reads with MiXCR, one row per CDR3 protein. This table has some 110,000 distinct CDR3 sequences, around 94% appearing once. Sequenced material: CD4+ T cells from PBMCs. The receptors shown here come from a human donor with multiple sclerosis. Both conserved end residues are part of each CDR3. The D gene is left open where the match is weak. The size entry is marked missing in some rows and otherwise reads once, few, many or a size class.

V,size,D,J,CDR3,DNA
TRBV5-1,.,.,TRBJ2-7,CASSRPGGTDDYEQYF,TGCGCCAGCAGCCGACCCGGAGGGACAGATGACTACGAGCAGTACTTC
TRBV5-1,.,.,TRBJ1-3,CASSFNGNTIYF,TGCGCCAGCAGCTTCAATGGAAACACCATATATTTT
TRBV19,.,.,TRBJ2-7,CASSIRGSGIQNEQYF,TGTGCCAGTAGTATAAGGGGGTCGGGCATCCAGAACGAGCAGTACTTC
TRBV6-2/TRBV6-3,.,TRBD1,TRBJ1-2,CASSSTDRGNGYTF,TGTGCCAGCAGTTCGACGGACAGGGGGAACGGCTACACCTTC
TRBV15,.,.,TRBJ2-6,CATSTRGSGANVLTF,TGTGCCACCAGCACTCGGGGGTCCGGGGCCAACGTCCTGACTTTC
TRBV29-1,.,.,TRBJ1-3,CSVEQNSGNTIYF,TGCAGCGTTGAACAGAACTCTGGAAACACCATATATTTT
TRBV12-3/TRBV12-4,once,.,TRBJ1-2,CASSPAQEVYGYTF,TGTGCCAGCAGCCCGGCACAGGAGGTGTATGGCTACACCTTC
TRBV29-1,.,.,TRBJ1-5,CSVAYSNQPQHF,TGCAGCGTTGCATATAGCAATCAGCCCCAGCATTTT
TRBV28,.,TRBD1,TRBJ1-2,CASTPTGTGGINYGYTF,TGTGCCAGCACTCCGACCGGGACAGGGGGTATAAACTATGGCTACACCTTC
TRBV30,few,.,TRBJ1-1,CAWSVERVTDAFF,TGTGCCTGGAGTGTAGAGCGGGTCACTGACGCTTTCTTT
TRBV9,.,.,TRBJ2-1,CASSVGDKYNEQFF,TGTGCCAGCAGCGTAGGGGACAAATACAATGAGCAGTTCTTC
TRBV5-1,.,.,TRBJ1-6,CASNYGGISPLHF,TGCGCCAGCAATTATGGGGGCATTTCACCCCTCCACTTT
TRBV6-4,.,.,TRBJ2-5,CASSDQRGETQYF,TGTGCCAGCAGTGATCAAAGGGGAGAGACCCAGTACTTC
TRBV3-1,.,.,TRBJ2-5,CASTLGRTQYF,TGTGCCAGCACCCTCGGGAGGACCCAGTACTTC
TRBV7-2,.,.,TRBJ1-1,CASSLVAGGEAFF,TGTGCCAGCAGCTTAGTTGCCGGGGGGGAAGCTTTCTTT
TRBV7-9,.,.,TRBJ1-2,CASSLGSPNGYTF,TGTGCCAGCAGCTTAGGCAGCCCGAATGGCTACACCTTC
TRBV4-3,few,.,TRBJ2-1,CASSLSTGYNEQFF,TGCGCCAGCAGCCTCAGTACGGGCTACAATGAGCAGTTCTTC
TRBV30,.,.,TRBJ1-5,CAWSLGSNQPQHF,TGTGCCTGGAGCCTCGGGAGCAATCAGCCCCAGCATTTT
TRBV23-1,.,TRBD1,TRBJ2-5,CASSQSNRGQETQYF,TGCGCCAGCAGTCAATCTAACAGGGGGCAAGAGACCCAGTACTTC
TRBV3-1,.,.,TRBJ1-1,CASSQDVTGGAFF,TGTGCCAGCAGCCAAGACGTGACAGGAGGAGCTTTCTTT
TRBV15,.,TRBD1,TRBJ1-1,CATSRDATGATEAFF,TGTGCCACCAGCAGAGATGCTACAGGGGCCACTGAAGCTTTCTTT
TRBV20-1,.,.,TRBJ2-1,CSARDPYNEQFF,TGCAGTGCTAGAGACCCTTACAATGAGCAGTTCTTC